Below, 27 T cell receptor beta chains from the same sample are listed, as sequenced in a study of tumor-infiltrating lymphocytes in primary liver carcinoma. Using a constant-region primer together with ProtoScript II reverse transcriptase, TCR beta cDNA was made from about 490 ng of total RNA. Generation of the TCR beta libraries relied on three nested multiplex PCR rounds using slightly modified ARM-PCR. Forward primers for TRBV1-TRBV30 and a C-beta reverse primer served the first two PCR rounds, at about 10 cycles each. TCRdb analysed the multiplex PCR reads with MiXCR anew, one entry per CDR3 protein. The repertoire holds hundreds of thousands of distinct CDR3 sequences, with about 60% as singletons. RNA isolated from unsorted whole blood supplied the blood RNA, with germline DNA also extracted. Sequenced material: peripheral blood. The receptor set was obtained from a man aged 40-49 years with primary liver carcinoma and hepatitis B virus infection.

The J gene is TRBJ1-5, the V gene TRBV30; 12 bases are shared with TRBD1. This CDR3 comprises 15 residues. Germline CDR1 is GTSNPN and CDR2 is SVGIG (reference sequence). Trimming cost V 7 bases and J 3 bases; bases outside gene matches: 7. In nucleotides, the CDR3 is TGTGCCTCATTCGGGACAGGGGGCGCCAATCAGCCCCAGCATTTT. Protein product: CASFGTGGANQPQHF.

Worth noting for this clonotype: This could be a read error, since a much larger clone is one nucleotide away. The CDR3 reads CSGHSGLASNEQFF. CDR3 DNA sequence: TGCAGCGGCCATTCGGGCCTTGCGAGCAATGAGCAGTTCTTC. The chain couples TRBV29-1 to TRBJ2-1; no clear D. The ends were cut back, 7 bases at V and 6 bases at J, with 19 bases in the middle. This CDR3 contains 14 residues. Per the germline V gene, CDR1 is SQVTM and CDR2 is ANQGSEA.

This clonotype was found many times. The CDR3 region is CSVGVVQPEAFF. DNA of the CDR3: TGCAGCGTTGGAGTGGTGCAGCCAGAAGCTTTCTTT. This chain links TRBV29-1 with TRBJ1-1; D gene uncertain. This CDR3 has 12 amino acids. V gave up 4 bases and J gave up 8 bases, with 14 bases separating them. Germline V CDR1 and CDR2: SQVTM, ANQGSEA.

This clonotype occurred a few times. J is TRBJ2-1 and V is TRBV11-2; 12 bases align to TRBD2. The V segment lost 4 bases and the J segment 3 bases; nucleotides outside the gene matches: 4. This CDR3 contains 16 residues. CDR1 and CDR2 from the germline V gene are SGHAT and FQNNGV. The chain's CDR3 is CASSSRTSGDYNEQFF. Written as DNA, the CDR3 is TGTGCCAGCAGCTCTCGGACTAGCGGGGACTACAATGAGCAGTTCTTC.

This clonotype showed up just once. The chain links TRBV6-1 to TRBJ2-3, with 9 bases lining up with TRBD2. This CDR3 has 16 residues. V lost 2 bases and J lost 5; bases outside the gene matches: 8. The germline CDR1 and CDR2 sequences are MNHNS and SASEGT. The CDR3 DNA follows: TGTGCCAGCAGTGAACGTATAGCGGGAGTTGTAGATACGCAGTATTTT. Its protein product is CASSERIAGVVDTQYF.

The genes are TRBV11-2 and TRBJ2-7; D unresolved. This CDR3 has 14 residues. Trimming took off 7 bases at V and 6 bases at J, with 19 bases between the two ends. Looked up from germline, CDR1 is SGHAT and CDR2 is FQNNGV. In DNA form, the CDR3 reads TGTGCCAGCAACTTTAAGTCTTCCCCCACCGAGCAGTACTTC. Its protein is CASNFKSSPTEQYF.

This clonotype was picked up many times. The CDR3 sequence: CASTLQGQETQYF. In DNA, the CDR3 is TGTGCCAGCACCCTACAGGGACAAGAGACCCAGTACTTC. The V call is TRBV12-3 or TRBV12-4, the J call TRBJ2-5; TRBD1 might be the D (6 bases). This CDR3 comprises 13 residues. Trimming shortened V by 7 bases and J by 2 bases, and 11 bases separated the two germline ends.

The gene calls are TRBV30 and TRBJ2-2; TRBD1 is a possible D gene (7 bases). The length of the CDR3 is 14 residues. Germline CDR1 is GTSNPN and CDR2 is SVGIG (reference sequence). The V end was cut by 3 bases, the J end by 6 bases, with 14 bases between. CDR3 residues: CAWRPQGGSGELFF. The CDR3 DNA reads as TGTGCCTGGAGACCTCAGGGGGGTTCCGGGGAGCTGTTTTTT.

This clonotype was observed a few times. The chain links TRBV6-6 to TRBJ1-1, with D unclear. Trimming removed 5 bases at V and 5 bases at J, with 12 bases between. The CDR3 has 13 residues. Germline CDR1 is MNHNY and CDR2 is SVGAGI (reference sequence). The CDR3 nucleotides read TGTGCCAGCAGTAACTTCCGGGAAACTGAAGCTTTCTTT. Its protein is CASSNFRETEAFF.

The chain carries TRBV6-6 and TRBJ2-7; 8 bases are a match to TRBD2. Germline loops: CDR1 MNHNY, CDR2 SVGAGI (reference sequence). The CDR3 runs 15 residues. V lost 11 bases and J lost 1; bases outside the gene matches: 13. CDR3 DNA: TGTGCCGGTTGTATACTAGCGGACGGATCCTACGAGCAGTACTTC. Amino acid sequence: CAGCILADGSYEQYF.

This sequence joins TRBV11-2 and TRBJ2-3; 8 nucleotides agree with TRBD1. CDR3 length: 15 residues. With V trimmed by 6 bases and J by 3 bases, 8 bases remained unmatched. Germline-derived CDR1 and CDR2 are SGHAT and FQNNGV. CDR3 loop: CASSVSGGDTDTQYF. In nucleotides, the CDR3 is TGTGCCAGCAGTGTTTCAGGGGGCGATACAGATACGCAGTATTTT.

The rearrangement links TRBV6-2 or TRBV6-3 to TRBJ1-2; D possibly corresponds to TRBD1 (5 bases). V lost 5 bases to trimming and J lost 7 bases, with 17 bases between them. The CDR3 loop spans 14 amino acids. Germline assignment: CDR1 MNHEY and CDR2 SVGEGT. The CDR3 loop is CASSRTWTNFGYTF. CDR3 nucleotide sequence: TGTGCCAGCAGTCGAACCTGGACAAATTTTGGCTACACCTTC.

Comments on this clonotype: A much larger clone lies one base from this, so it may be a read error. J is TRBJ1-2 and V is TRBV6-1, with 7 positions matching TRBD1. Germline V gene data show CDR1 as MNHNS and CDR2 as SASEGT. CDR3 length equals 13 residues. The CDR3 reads CVSSPRQGYGYTF. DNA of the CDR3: TGTGTCAGCAGTCCGAGACAGGGTTATGGCTACACCTTC.

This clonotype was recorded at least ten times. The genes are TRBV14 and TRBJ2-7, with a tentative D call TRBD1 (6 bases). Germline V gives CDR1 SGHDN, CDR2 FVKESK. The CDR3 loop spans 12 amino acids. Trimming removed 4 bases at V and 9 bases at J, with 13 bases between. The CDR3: CASSPGDQGQYF. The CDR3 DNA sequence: TGTGCCAGCAGCCCAGGGGACCAAGGGCAGTACTTC. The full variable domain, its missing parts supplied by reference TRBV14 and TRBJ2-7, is EAGVTQFPSHSVIEKGQTVTLRCDPISGHDNLYWYRRVMGKEIKFLLHFVKESKQDESGMPNNRFLAERTGGTYSTLKVQPAELEDSGVYFCASSPGDQGQYFGPGTRLTVT.

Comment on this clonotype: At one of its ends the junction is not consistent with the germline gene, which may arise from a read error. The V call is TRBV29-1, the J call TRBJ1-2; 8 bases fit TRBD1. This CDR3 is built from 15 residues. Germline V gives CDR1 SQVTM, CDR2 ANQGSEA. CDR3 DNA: TGCAGCGTCCCGAGACAGGGGTCTTACGGCTATGTCTACACCTTC. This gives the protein CSVPRQGSYGYVYTF.

DNA of the CDR3: TGTGCCAGCAGCTTAGCCGGCGGGGGGGGCTACACCTTC. Protein: CASSLAGGGGYTF. The chain uses TRBV7-9 and TRBJ1-2; a weak D match, TRBD1 (5 bases). Germline CDR1 reads SEHNR; CDR2 reads FQNEAQ (reference sequence). V lost 0 bases to trimming and J lost 8 bases, with 10 bases between them. The CDR3 contains 13 residues.

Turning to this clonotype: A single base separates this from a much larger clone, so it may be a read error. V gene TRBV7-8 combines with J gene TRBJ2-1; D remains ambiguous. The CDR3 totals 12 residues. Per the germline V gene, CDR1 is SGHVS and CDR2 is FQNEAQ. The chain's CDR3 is CASNLPNNEQFF. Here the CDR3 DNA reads TGTGCCAGCAACTTACCTAACAATGAGCAGTTCTTC.

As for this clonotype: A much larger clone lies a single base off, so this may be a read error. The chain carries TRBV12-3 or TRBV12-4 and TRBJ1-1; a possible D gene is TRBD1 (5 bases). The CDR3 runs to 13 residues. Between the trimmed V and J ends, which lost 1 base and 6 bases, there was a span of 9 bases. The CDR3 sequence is CASSLVRGAEAFF. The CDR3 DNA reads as TGTGCCAGCAGTTTAGTGAGGGGCGCTGAAGCTTTCTTT.

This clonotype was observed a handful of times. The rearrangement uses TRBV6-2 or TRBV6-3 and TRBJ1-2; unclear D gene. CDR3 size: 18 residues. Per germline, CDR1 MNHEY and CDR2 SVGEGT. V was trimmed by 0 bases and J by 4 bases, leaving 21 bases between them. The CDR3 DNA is TGTGCCAGCAGTTACTCGTTTTTATTTGGAGGGAGTGGCTATGGCTACACCTTC. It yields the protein CASSYSFLFGGSGYGYTF.

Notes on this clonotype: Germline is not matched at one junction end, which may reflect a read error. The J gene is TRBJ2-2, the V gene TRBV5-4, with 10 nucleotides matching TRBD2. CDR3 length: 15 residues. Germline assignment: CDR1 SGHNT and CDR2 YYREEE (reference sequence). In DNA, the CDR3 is TGTGCTAGCAGACAAAAAGGGACTAGCGCCGGGGAGCTGTTTTTT. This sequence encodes CASRQKGTSAGELFF.

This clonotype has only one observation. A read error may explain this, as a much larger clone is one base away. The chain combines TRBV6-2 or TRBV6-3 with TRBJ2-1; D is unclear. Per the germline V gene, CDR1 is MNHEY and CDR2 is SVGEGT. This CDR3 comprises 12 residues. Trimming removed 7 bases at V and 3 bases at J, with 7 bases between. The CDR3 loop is CASTTDYNEQFF. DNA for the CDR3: TGTGCCAGCACGACTGACTACAATGAGCAGTTCTTC.

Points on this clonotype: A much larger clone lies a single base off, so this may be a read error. The CDR3 coding sequence is TGTGCCAGCGCCTACCACGGCGGGATGGGCACAGATACGCAGTATTTT. This sequence encodes CASAYHGGMGTDTQYF. The chain combines TRBV6-5 with TRBJ2-3; a possible D gene is TRBD2 (6 bases). Per germline, CDR1 MNHEY and CDR2 SVGAGI. The CDR3 consists of 16 residues. The V gene lost 8 bases and the J gene lost 1 base, with 19 bases spanning the gap.

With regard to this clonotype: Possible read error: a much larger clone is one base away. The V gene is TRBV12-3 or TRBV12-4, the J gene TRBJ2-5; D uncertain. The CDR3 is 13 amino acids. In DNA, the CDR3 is TGTGCCAGCACTTTATTGTCCGGAGAGACCCAGTACTTC. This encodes CASTLLSGETQYF.

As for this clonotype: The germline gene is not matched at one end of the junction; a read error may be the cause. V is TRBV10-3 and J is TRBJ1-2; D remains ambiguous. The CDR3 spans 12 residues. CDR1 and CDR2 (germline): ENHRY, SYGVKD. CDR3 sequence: CAISDRNYGHTF. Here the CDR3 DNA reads TGTGCCATCAGTGACAGAAACTATGGCCACACCTTC.

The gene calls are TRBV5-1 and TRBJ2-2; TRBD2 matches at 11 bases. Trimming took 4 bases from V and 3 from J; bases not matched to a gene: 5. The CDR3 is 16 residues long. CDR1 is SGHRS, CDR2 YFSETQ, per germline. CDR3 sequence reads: CASSLGLAEHTGELFF. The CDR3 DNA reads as TGCGCCAGCAGCCTGGGACTAGCGGAGCACACCGGGGAGCTGTTTTTT.

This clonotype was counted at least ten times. CDR3: CASSVSQGWNEQFF. The CDR3 DNA reads TGTGCCAGCAGTGTTAGTCAGGGGTGGAATGAGCAGTTCTTC. The chain links TRBV6-1 to TRBJ2-1; D is perhaps TRBD1 (6 bases). There are 14 residues in the CDR3. V was pared by 4 bases and J by 7 bases, with 14 bases between. CDR1 and CDR2 (germline): MNHNS, SASEGT.

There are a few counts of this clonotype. CDR3 region: CASRPGTSGSYGEQFF. The CDR3, as DNA: TGTGCCAGCAGACCTGGGACTAGCGGGAGCTATGGGGAGCAGTTCTTC. The V and J genes are TRBV5-6 and TRBJ2-1; 14 bases are shared with TRBD2. With V trimmed by 5 bases and J by 10 bases, 11 bases remained unmatched. There are 16 residues in the CDR3. The V gene's germline CDR1 is SGHDT and CDR2 YYEEEE.